These 20 T cell receptor beta chains were sequenced from one sample in a study of blood T cell repertoires in COVID-19. TCRdb's copy holds only in-frame clones and misses some; the assay was immunoSEQ multiplex PCR. The sample has approximately 44,000 clones, 92% seen once. The sample consisted of peripheral blood. Receptors were obtained from a human donor in a cohort sampled during active COVID-19.

V gene TRBV5-1 combines with J gene TRBJ1-1; no clear D. V lost 0 bases, J lost 3 bases, and 6 bases lay in between. CDR3 length equals 13 residues. Germline V gene data show CDR1 as SGHRS and CDR2 as YFSETQ. CDR3 in amino acids: CASSLVRDTEAFF. The CDR3 DNA is TGCGCCAGCAGCTTGGTCCGGGACACTGAAGCTTTCTTT.

The V and J genes are TRBV5-1 and TRBJ2-4; possible D gene TRBD1, 5 bases. Germline-derived CDR1 and CDR2 are SGHRS and YFSETQ. The CDR3 contains 12 residues. The V gene lost 2 bases and the J gene lost 5 bases, with 5 bases spanning the gap. CDR3 DNA: TGCGCCAGCAGCTTAGGGGAAAACATTCAGTACTTC. The encoded protein is CASSLGENIQYF.

This sequence joins TRBV18 and TRBJ1-4, with D perhaps TRBD1 (5 bases). The CDR3 runs 15 residues. Trimming took off 3 bases at V and 3 bases at J, with 11 bases between the two ends. Germline V gene sequence: CDR1 KGHSH, CDR2 LQKENI. The CDR3 reads CASSPEGRSNEKLFF. The CDR3 DNA follows: TGTGCCAGCTCACCGGAGGGGAGGTCTAATGAAAAACTGTTTTTT.

This clone qualifies as medium-sized (0.01 to 0.1%). The chain carries TRBV27 and TRBJ2-1; 10 bases align to TRBD2. The germline gives CDR1 MNHEY, CDR2 SMNVEV (reference sequence). Trimming at V came to 2 bases and at J to 7 bases, leaving 5 bases not matched to a gene. The CDR3 totals 15 residues. CDR3 protein: CASSLRTSGGNEQFF. The DNA for the CDR3 is TGTGCCAGCAGTTTAAGGACTAGCGGAGGGAATGAGCAGTTCTTC.

V usage is TRBV5-4 and J usage is TRBJ1-2; D is possibly TRBD1 (6 bases). CDR1 and CDR2 (germline): SGHNT, YYREEE (reference sequence). This CDR3 is 12 amino acids long. V shed 2 bases and J shed 8 bases, with 10 bases lying between them. CDR3 protein: CASSLDGTGYTF. Written as DNA, the CDR3 is TGTGCCAGCAGCTTAGACGGGACAGGCTACACCTTC.

The genes are TRBV3-1 (or the pseudogene TRBV3-2) and TRBJ1-6; 7 bases align to TRBD1. Germline CDR1 and CDR2: LGHDT and YNNKEL (reference sequence). Trimming took 3 bases from V and 7 from J; bases not matched to a gene: 12. The CDR3 is 17 amino acids. CDR3 sequence (DNA): TGTGCCAGCAGCCACCCCCCTACAGGGGCTGGGAATTCACCCCTCCACTTT. The encoded protein is CASSHPPTGAGNSPLHF.

This chain uses TRBV2 with TRBJ2-2, with a tentative D call TRBD1 (5 bases). From germline, CDR1 is SNHLY and CDR2 FYNNEI. This CDR3 is 16 amino acids long. Trimming took off 3 bases at V and 6 bases at J, with 17 bases between the two ends. The CDR3 region is CASSDPVQGDAGELFF. The CDR3 bases are TGTGCCAGCAGTGATCCGGTGCAGGGTGACGCCGGGGAGCTGTTTTTT.

The chain carries TRBV28 and TRBJ1-2; 7 nucleotides align to TRBD1. The CDR3 loop spans 12 amino acids. The V gene end was trimmed by 6 bases and the J gene end by 4 bases; junction bases not matched to a gene: 2. Per germline, CDR1 MDHEN and CDR2 SYDVKM. The CDR3 nucleotides are TGTGCCAGCAGCCGGACAGGCTATGGCTACACCTTC. Translation gives CASSRTGYGYTF.

V usage is TRBV5-6 and J usage is TRBJ2-2; the D is unclear. Trimming stripped 2 bases from V and 6 bases from J, with 8 bases between. The CDR3 loop spans 13 amino acids. Per germline, CDR1 SGHDT and CDR2 YYEEEE. Here the CDR3 DNA reads TGTGCCAGCAGCTTCTCCGCGCCCGGGGAGCTGTTTTTT. It translates to CASSFSAPGELFF.

The chain links TRBV28 to TRBJ2-7; TRBD2 might be the D (6 bases). This CDR3 spans 14 amino acids. V lost 6 bases and J lost 3, with 15 bases in between. The germline CDR1 and CDR2 sequences are MDHEN and SYDVKM. The DNA for the CDR3 is TGTGCCAGCAGAGTCGAATCCGGGAGCTACGAGCAGTACTTC. Translated: CASRVESGSYEQYF.

The CDR3 here is CATQDRTYNEQFF. CDR3 nucleotide sequence: TGTGCCACCCAGGACAGAACCTACAATGAGCAGTTCTTC. The V and J genes are TRBV7-8 and TRBJ2-1; maybe TRBD1 (6 bases). The CDR3 loop spans 13 amino acids. The germline gives CDR1 SGHVS, CDR2 FQNEAQ. V was shortened by 10 bases and J by 2 bases, with 12 bases between the two germline ends.

This clone was observed once. This sequence joins TRBV6-5 and TRBJ2-7; TRBD1 aligns across 9 bases. Germline V lookup: CDR1 MNHEY, CDR2 SVGAGI. V lost 5 bases and J lost 2; bases outside the gene matches: 7. The CDR3 runs to 15 residues. The CDR3 nucleotides are TGTGCCAGCAGTCGCCAAGGACAGGGGACCTACGAGCAGTACTTC. It codes for CASSRQGQGTYEQYF.

This clone was detected only once. V gene TRBV6-5 combines with J gene TRBJ2-1, with 9 bases that match TRBD1. The V gene's germline CDR1 is MNHEY and CDR2 SVGAGI. The CDR3 consists of 15 residues. V shed 11 bases and J 11 bases; nucleotides not matched to a gene: 19. The DNA for the CDR3 is TGTGCCGCCAGCAGCGGGACAGGGTCGAACGAGAAGCAGTTCTTC. It specifies CAASSGTGSNEKQFF.

DNA of the CDR3: TGTGCCAGCTCACTTGGACAGGGAGGAAGGACTGAAGCTTTCTTT. It codes for CASSLGQGGRTEAFF. The gene calls are TRBV18 and TRBJ1-1; 8 bases agree with TRBD1. Per the germline V gene, CDR1 is KGHSH and CDR2 is LQKENI. The CDR3 has 15 residues. Losses at the gene ends were 4 bases for V and 5 bases for J; bases not matched to a gene: 9.

J is TRBJ1-1 and V is TRBV5-1; TRBD1 might be the D (6 bases). CDR3 size: 16 residues. Germline V gene lookup returns CDR1 SGHRS and CDR2 YFSETQ. The V and J ends lost 0 bases and 0 bases respectively, with 12 bases between them. The CDR3 is CASSLGYGGLNTEAFF. DNA of the CDR3: TGCGCCAGCAGCTTGGGATACGGGGGGCTGAACACTGAAGCTTTCTTT.

V is TRBV5-1 and J is TRBJ2-7; 10 bases match TRBD1. This CDR3 is 15 amino acids long. Trimming cost V 0 bases and J 6 bases; bases outside gene matches: 6. Looked up from germline, CDR1 is SGHRS and CDR2 is YFSETQ. The CDR3 protein is CASSLAGQGDLEQYF. The CDR3 DNA reads as TGCGCCAGCAGCTTGGCAGGACAGGGGGATCTCGAGCAGTACTTC.

The chain employs TRBV9 and TRBJ2-2; the D gene is possibly TRBD2 (6 bases). The germline V gene encodes CDR1 SGDLS and CDR2 YYNGEE. The V end lost 7 bases, the J end lost 7 bases, and 17 bases lay between the germline ends. CDR3 length: 14 residues. CDR3 protein: CASGPGTLGGELFF. The CDR3 DNA reads as TGTGCCAGCGGCCCCGGGACTCTGGGCGGGGAGCTGTTTTTT.

The DNA for the CDR3 is TGTGCCAGCAGCTTAGTTTTATTATCGGGTTCTGGGGCCAACGTCCTGACTTTC. Amino acid sequence: CASSLVLLSGSGANVLTF. The V and J genes are TRBV7-2 and TRBJ2-6; D gene uncertain. Trimming cost V 1 base and J 1 base, with 14 bases left between them. This CDR3 spans 18 amino acids. CDR1 and CDR2 (germline): SGHTA, FQGNSA. Full variable domain (missing parts from reference TRBV7-2 and TRBJ2-6): GAGVSQSPSNKVTEKGKDVELRCDPISGHTALYWYRQSLGQGLEFLIYFQGNSAPDKSGLPSDRFSAERTGGSVSTLTIQRTQQEDSAVYLCASSLVLLSGSGANVLTFGAGSRLTVL.

The chain couples TRBV12-3 or TRBV12-4 to TRBJ2-1; TRBD2 matches at 8 bases. This CDR3 contains 12 residues. Unmatched junction bases numbered 0, after V lost 6 bases and J lost 5 bases. CDR3 region: CASRGLDNEQFF. CDR3 nucleotide sequence: TGTGCCAGCAGGGGACTAGACAATGAGCAGTTCTTC.

This sequence joins TRBV9 and TRBJ2-5, with 8 bases identical to TRBD2. Per germline, CDR1 SGDLS and CDR2 YYNGEE. The CDR3 is 16 amino acids. V trimming: 4 bases; J trimming: 7 bases; junction bases outside the gene matches: 15. The CDR3 region is CASSKYPGLGEATQYF. The DNA for the CDR3 is TGTGCCAGCAGCAAATACCCGGGACTAGGGGAGGCGACCCAGTACTTC.